This is a list of T cell receptor beta chains from one sample in a study of cytomegalovirus exposure and HLA in healthy donors. Method: immunoSEQ multiplex PCR; TCRdb's copy keeps in-frame clones and lacks some. The sample comprises approximately 170,000 clones, roughly 80% of which are singletons, and 0.7% to 0.95% rests with the top ten. Material for sequencing was PBMCs. These receptors all come from a woman aged 18-29 years in good health and CMV-seronegative. The CDR3 runs from the conserved cysteine through the conserved F or W. Each record gives: V gene, D gene, clone size, J gene, CDR3 protein, CDR3 DNA. The D gene is left open where the match is weak. Clone sizes are given selectively: once, few, many, or a class where the clone is expanded.

>TRBV4-2|.|.|TRBJ1-5
CASSQERTVTQHF
TGTGCCAGCAGCCAAGAAAGGACAGTGACCCAGCATTTT
>TRBV10-1|TRBD2|.|TRBJ2-5
CASSDTWTSGKETQYF
TGCGCCAGCAGTGACACTTGGACTAGCGGGAAGGAGACCCAGTACTTC
>TRBV6-1|TRBD2|once|TRBJ2-7
CASSESASGIPYEQYF
TGTGCCAGCAGTGAATCGGCTAGCGGGATCCCCTACGAGCAGTACTTC
>TRBV7-2|.|.|TRBJ2-3
CASSSNTDTQYF
TGTGCCAGCAGCTCCAACACAGATACGCAGTATTTT
>TRBV6-4|.|.|TRBJ1-2
CASSPSSESYGYTF
TGTGCCAGCAGTCCCTCATCGGAGTCCTATGGCTACACCTTC
>TRBV29-1|.|.|TRBJ2-5
CSVPGTFGETQYF
TGCAGCGTTCCCGGGACTTTCGGAGAGACCCAGTACTTC
>TRBV18|.|once|TRBJ2-1
CASSPGDRQFF
TGTGCCAGCTCACCGGGCGACAGGCAGTTCTTC
>TRBV4-2|.|.|TRBJ2-3
CASSQEGAGVGSDTQYF
TGTGCCAGCAGCCAAGAGGGGGCAGGGGTGGGATCAGATACGCAGTATTTT
>TRBV28|TRBD2|.|TRBJ2-7
CASSLIREALEQYF
TGTGCCAGCAGTTTAATCCGGGAGGCCCTCGAGCAGTACTTC
>TRBV28|TRBD2|once|TRBJ2-7
CASRPSKVSGRYEQYF
TGTGCCAGCAGACCCTCTAAGGTGAGCGGGAGATACGAGCAGTACTTC
>TRBV5-1|TRBD1|.|TRBJ1-2
CASSRQGADQGYTF
TGCGCCAGCAGCCGACAGGGGGCGGATCAGGGCTACACCTTC
>TRBV27|.|.|TRBJ1-2
CASSPSGPLYGYTF
TGTGCCAGCAGTCCCTCCGGTCCGCTCTATGGCTACACCTTC
>TRBV25-1|.|few|TRBJ1-1
CASSPISNTEAFF
TGTGCCAGCAGTCCTATTTCGAACACTGAAGCTTTCTTT
>TRBV10-3|TRBD2|.|TRBJ2-1
CAISEGTGLAGMNEQFF
TGTGCCATCAGTGAAGGAACGGGACTAGCGGGAATGAATGAGCAGTTCTTC
>TRBV7-9|.|.|TRBJ1-2
CASTLLRQGGYTF
TGTGCCAGCACCCTATTAAGACAAGGTGGCTACACCTTC